The rows below give T cell receptor beta chains drawn from one sample of a study of T-cell reconstitution after alpha-beta-depleted transplantation in children. TCRdb passed the PCR reads through MiXCR, listing each CDR3 protein once. The sample lists a few hundred thousand distinct CDR3 sequences; roughly 9.5% were seen once. This material consisted of PBMCs from the stem cell graft donor, taken from the stem cell graft. These TCRs come from a human donor who donated a stem cell graft to a child with SCID. The CDR3 runs from the conserved cysteine through the conserved F or W. A D gene is named only where the DNA matches it firmly. Expanded clones get a size class; other rows say once, few or many, or leave the size out.

J,V,size,D,CDR3,DNA
TRBJ2-7,TRBV12-3/TRBV12-4,.,.,CASSLGGHGTYEQYF,TGTGCCAGCAGTTTAGGGGGCCATGGGACCTACGAGCAGTACTTC
TRBJ2-2,TRBV7-9,few,.,CASKTGTGAGELFF,TGTGCCAGCAAAACGGGGACCGGGGCCGGGGAGCTGTTTTTT
TRBJ2-3,TRBV20-1,few,.,CSARYRGTDTQYF,TGCAGTGCCAGATACCGGGGCACAGATACGCAGTATTTT
TRBJ1-5,TRBV5-6,few,TRBD1,CASSFRQGWQPQHF,TGTGCCAGCAGCTTCCGACAGGGATGGCAGCCCCAGCATTTT
TRBJ2-3,TRBV12-3/TRBV12-4,few,.,CASSLRPSRRTDTQYF,TGTGCCAGCAGTCTTAGACCCTCGCGACGCACAGATACGCAGTATTTT
TRBJ2-7,TRBV9,many,.,CASSVEGTPSSPYEQYF,TGTGCCAGCAGCGTAGAAGGGACCCCCTCGAGTCCCTACGAGCAGTACTTC
TRBJ1-1,TRBV5-1,.,.,CASSFEDMNTEAFF,TGCGCCAGCAGCTTTGAGGACATGAACACTGAAGCTTTCTTT
TRBJ2-1,TRBV20-1,few,TRBD2,CSARPASGIYNEQFF,TGCAGTGCTAGACCGGCTAGCGGGATTTACAATGAGCAGTTCTTC
TRBJ1-3,TRBV6-1,.,.,CASSEAGFWERNTIYF,TGTGCCAGCAGTGAAGCGGGCTTCTGGGAAAGAAACACCATATATTTT
TRBJ2-5,TRBV11-2,.,.,CASSRDDRSQETQYF,TGTGCCAGCAGTCGTGATGACAGGAGCCAAGAGACCCAGTACTTC
TRBJ2-7,TRBV11-1,few,TRBD1,CASRSDRAAYEQYF,TGTGCCAGCAGATCGGACAGGGCGGCCTACGAGCAGTACTTC
TRBJ2-7,TRBV20-1,few,.,CSARPEERPYEQYF,TGCAGTGCTAGACCCGAAGAGCGGCCCTACGAGCAGTACTTC
TRBJ2-1,TRBV4-1,.,.,CASSQGPQQGNTYNEQFF,TGCGCCAGCAGCCAAGGGCCTCAACAGGGAAACACCTACAATGAGCAGTTCTTC
TRBJ1-2,TRBV9,.,.,CASSNSGYGYTF,TGTGCCAGCAGCAACAGTGGTTATGGCTACACCTTC
TRBJ1-1,TRBV5-5,.,.,CASSLGNPTVTEAFF,TGTGCCAGCAGCTTGGGGAACCCCACTGTCACTGAAGCTTTCTTT
TRBJ1-1,TRBV5-1,many,.,CASSLSGLEWNTEAFF,TGCGCCAGCAGCTTGTCGGGGTTGGAATGGAACACTGAAGCTTTCTTT
TRBJ2-3,TRBV5-6,few,.,CASSFEGLGTDTQYF,TGTGCCAGCAGCTTTGAGGGTTTGGGTACAGATACGCAGTATTTT
TRBJ2-2,TRBV9,.,.,CASNRQARGPTNTGELFF,TGTGCCAGCAACCGTCAAGCGCGGGGGCCTACGAACACCGGGGAGCTGTTTTTT
TRBJ2-7,TRBV6-5,.,TRBD1,CASSYSSDRGNEQYF,TGTGCCAGCAGTTACTCGAGTGACAGGGGGAACGAGCAGTACTTC
TRBJ2-3,TRBV9,.,.,CASSVEALITDTQYF,TGTGCCAGCAGCGTAGAAGCCCTTATCACAGATACGCAGTATTTT
TRBJ2-3,TRBV20-1,many,.,CSAPDLGDTQYF,TGCAGTGCTCCCGATTTGGGAGATACGCAGTATTTT
TRBJ2-7,TRBV6-1,.,.,CASSDGSWSYEQYF,TGTGCCAGCAGTGATGGGAGTTGGTCGTACGAGCAGTACTTC
TRBJ2-7,TRBV20-1,.,.,CSAPGTGSYEQYF,TGCAGTGCCCCGGGGACTGGCTCCTACGAGCAGTACTTC
TRBJ2-3,TRBV5-1,.,TRBD2,CASTPEGLLDTQYF,TGCGCCAGCACCCCGGAGGGACTACTAGATACGCAGTATTTT
TRBJ1-1,TRBV5-1,few,.,CASSLEGSILNTEAFF,TGCGCCAGCAGCTTGGAGGGGTCGATATTGAACACTGAAGCTTTCTTT
TRBJ2-7,TRBV6-1,.,.,CASTLYGADSYEQYF,TGTGCCAGCACTCTGTATGGGGCGGACTCCTACGAGCAGTACTTC
TRBJ1-1,TRBV6-6,.,.,CASTGGMNTEAFF,TGTGCCAGCACCGGGGGTATGAACACTGAAGCTTTCTTT
TRBJ1-2,TRBV5-1,few,.,CASSLGSTGYTF,TGCGCCAGCAGCTTGGGGTCGACTGGCTACACCTTC
TRBJ2-5,TRBV5-1,.,.,CASSLDSTGLVGETQYF,TGCGCCAGCAGCTTGGACTCAACAGGGTTAGTTGGCGAGACCCAGTACTTC
TRBJ2-5,TRBV9,few,.,CASSVGGPETQYF,TGTGCCAGCAGCGTGGGGGGCCCAGAGACCCAGTACTTC
TRBJ2-3,TRBV20-1,few,.,CSAEGGGDTQYF,TGCAGTGCGGAGGGTGGGGGGGATACGCAGTATTTT
TRBJ2-1,TRBV7-8,.,TRBD2,CASSWGKSGGLYNEQFF,TGTGCCAGCAGCTGGGGTAAAAGCGGGGGGCTTTACAATGAGCAGTTCTTC
TRBJ1-6,TRBV10-3,.,.,CAISPDLGNSPLHF,TGTGCCATCAGCCCTGACCTGGGGAATTCACCCCTCCACTTT
TRBJ2-2,TRBV20-1,few,.,CSAVEANTGELFF,TGCAGTGCTGTGGAGGCCAACACCGGGGAGCTGTTTTTT
TRBJ1-5,TRBV19,.,.,CASSIPDRVQPQHF,TGTGCCAGTAGTATCCCCGACCGAGTGCAGCCCCAGCATTTT
TRBJ2-3,TRBV7-9,.,TRBD1,CASSTPWDRGTDTQYF,TGTGCCAGCAGCACTCCCTGGGACAGGGGCACAGATACGCAGTATTTT
TRBJ2-7,TRBV2,many,.,CAINKNGDYEQYF,TGTGCCATCAACAAAAACGGAGACTACGAGCAGTACTTC
TRBJ2-7,TRBV29-1,.,.,CSVEGGFYEQYF,TGCAGCGTTGAAGGTGGTTTCTACGAGCAGTACTTC
TRBJ2-7,TRBV10-3,few,.,CAISELPYEQYF,TGTGCCATCAGTGAGCTACCTTACGAGCAGTACTTC
TRBJ1-1,TRBV10-3,few,.,CAISEYRLELPFF,TGTGCCATCAGTGAATACAGGCTCGAATTACCTTTCTTT
TRBJ1-4,TRBV2,many,.,CASSRGGTEKLFF,TGTGCCAGCAGTCGGGGAGGGACTGAAAAACTGTTTTTT
TRBJ1-4,TRBV5-1,few,.,CASSTDGLNEKLFF,TGCGCCAGCTCTACTGACGGGCTTAATGAAAAACTGTTTTTT
TRBJ2-2,TRBV7-9,many,.,CASSIGAGPGELFF,TGTGCCAGCAGCATAGGGGCAGGTCCCGGGGAGCTGTTTTTT
TRBJ2-3,TRBV9,few,.,CASSAPVVGSGVGSNAQYF,TGTGCCAGCAGCGCTCCCGTAGTGGGATCGGGGGTAGGATCTAATGCGCAGTATTTT
TRBJ2-7,TRBV5-1,many,TRBD1,CASSLDRVSYEQYF,TGTGCCAGCAGCTTGGACAGGGTAAGCTACGAGCAGTACTTC
TRBJ2-2,TRBV5-1,many,.,CASSLGWNTGELFF,TGCGCCAGCAGCTTGGGCTGGAACACCGGGGAGCTGTTTTTT
TRBJ1-2,TRBV10-3,few,TRBD1,CAISAAQGANYGYTF,TGTGCCATCAGTGCGGCACAGGGGGCGAACTATGGCTACACCTTC
TRBJ1-6,TRBV3-1,few,.,CASSQGTVESSPLHF,TGTGCCAGCAGCCAGGGAACGGTGGAGAGTTCACCCCTCCACTTT
TRBJ2-3,TRBV5-1,.,.,CASSPEGDTQYF,TGCGCCAGCAGCCCTGAGGGGGATACGCAGTATTTT
TRBJ1-1,TRBV20-1,.,.,CSAPGTTRTEAFF,TGCAGTGCTCCCGGGACCACCAGGACTGAAGCTTTCTTT
TRBJ1-5,TRBV27,.,TRBD1,CASWGQGGQPQHF,TGTGCCAGTTGGGGACAGGGTGGTCAGCCCCAGCATTTT
TRBJ2-5,TRBV7-9,many,.,CASSKETQYF,TGTGCCAGCAGCAAGGAGACCCAGTACTTC
TRBJ2-1,TRBV7-2,few,.,CASSLGSRGFDEQFF,TGTGCCAGCAGCTTAGGTTCTCGGGGTTTCGATGAGCAGTTCTTC
TRBJ1-2,TRBV13,few,TRBD1,CASSSGTGGSYGYTF,TGTGCCAGCAGCTCAGGGACAGGGGGCAGCTATGGCTACACCTTC
TRBJ2-3,TRBV28,.,.,CASRIPLAPDTQYF,TGTGCCAGCAGGATCCCCCTGGCCCCAGATACGCAGTATTTT